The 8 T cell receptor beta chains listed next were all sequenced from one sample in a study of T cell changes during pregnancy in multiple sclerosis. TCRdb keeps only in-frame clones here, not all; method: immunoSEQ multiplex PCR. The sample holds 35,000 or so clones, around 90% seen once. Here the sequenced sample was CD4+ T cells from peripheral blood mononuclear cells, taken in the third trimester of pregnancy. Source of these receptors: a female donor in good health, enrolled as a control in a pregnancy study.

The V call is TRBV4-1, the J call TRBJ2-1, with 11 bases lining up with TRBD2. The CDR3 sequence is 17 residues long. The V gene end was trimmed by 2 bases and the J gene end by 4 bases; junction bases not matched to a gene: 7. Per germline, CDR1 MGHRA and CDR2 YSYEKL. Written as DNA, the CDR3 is TGCGCCAGCAGCCAACGCCCGACTAGCGGGAATTACAATGAGCAGTTCTTC. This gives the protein CASSQRPTSGNYNEQFF.

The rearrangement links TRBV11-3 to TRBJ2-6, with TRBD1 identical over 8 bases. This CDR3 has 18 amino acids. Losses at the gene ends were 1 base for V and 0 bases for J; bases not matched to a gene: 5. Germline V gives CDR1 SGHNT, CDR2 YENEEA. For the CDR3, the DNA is TGTGCCAGCAGCTTAGCCGGGACAGGACTCTCTGGGGCCAACGTCCTGACTTTC. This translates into CASSLAGTGLSGANVLTF.

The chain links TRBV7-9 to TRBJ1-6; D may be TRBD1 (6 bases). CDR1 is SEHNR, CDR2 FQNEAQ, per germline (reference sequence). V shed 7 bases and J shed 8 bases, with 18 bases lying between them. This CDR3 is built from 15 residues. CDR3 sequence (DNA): TGTGCCAGCACCCGGGGGGGGCCGGTGTATTCACCCCTCCACTTT. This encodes CASTRGGPVYSPLHF.

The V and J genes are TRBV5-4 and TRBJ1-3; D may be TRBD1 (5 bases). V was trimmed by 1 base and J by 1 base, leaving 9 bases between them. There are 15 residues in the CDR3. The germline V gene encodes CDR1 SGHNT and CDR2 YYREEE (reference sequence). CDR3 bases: TGTGCCAGCAGCTTGACCGGGGGGTCTGGAAACACCATATATTTT. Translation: CASSLTGGSGNTIYF.

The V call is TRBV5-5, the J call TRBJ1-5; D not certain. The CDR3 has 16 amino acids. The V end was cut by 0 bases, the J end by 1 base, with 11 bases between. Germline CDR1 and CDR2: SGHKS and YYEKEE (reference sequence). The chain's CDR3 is CASSLVGGNSNQPQHF. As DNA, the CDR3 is TGTGCCAGCAGCTTGGTTGGAGGGAACAGCAATCAGCCCCAGCATTTT.

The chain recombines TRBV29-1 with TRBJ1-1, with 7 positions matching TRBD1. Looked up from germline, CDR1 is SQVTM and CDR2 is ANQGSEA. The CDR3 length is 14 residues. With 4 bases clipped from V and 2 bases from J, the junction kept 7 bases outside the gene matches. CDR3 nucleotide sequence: TGCAGCGTTGTCGTCGGGACAGCTAACACTGAAGCTTTCTTT. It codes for CSVVVGTANTEAFF.

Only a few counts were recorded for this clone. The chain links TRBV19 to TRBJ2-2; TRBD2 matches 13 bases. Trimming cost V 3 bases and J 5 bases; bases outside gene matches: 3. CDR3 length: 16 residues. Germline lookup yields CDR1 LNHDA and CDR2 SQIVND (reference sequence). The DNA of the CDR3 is TGTGCCAGTAGTATCCAGACTAGCGGGAGGACCGGGGAGCTGTTTTTT. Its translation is CASSIQTSGRTGELFF.

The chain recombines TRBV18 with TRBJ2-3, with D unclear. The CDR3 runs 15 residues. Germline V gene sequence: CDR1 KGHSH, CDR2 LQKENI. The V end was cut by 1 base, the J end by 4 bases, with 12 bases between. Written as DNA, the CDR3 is TGTGCCAGCTCACCACGGAGTCCCCATTCAGATACGCAGTATTTT. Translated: CASSPRSPHSDTQYF.